The next 2 T cell receptor beta chains were all read from a single sample in a study of T cell responses to AZD1222 COVID-19 vaccine. The protocol was immunoSEQ multiplex PCR, while the TCRdb copy is restricted to in-frame clones and leaves out a portion. In the table there are some 56,000 clones, 80% to 90% of which are singletons. Specimen: peripheral blood, collected on day 0 of AZD1222 vaccination. The receptors originated from an adult in good health.

The rearrangement uses TRBV9 and TRBJ2-1; 7 nucleotides line up with TRBD1. This CDR3 is 14 amino acids long. V was pared by 1 base and J by 9 bases, with 7 bases of the junction left unmatched. CDR1 and CDR2 (germline): SGDLS, YYNGEE. CDR3 sequence (DNA): TGTGCCAGCAGCGTAACAACAGGGGACGGTGAGCAGTTCTTC. Translating it yields CASSVTTGDGEQFF.

The rearrangement links TRBV2 to TRBJ1-4, with D possibly TRBD1 on 5 matching bases. Trimming took off 3 bases at V and 7 bases at J, with 12 bases between the two ends. Germline V gives CDR1 SNHLY, CDR2 FYNNEI. The CDR3 contains 14 residues. The CDR3 nucleotides are TGTGCCAGCAGTGAGCAGGGACTCAGTGAAAAACTGTTTTTT. This translates into CASSEQGLSEKLFF.